This T cell receptor beta chain was identified during a study of molecular identifiers for immune sequencing clone quantification. V was cut by 1 base and J by 2 bases, with 10 bases left in between. The CDR3 is 15 residues long. Looked up from germline, CDR1 is SGHKS and CDR2 is YYEKEE (reference sequence). In preparing bulk TCR libraries, previously described methods and listed TCR primers were used. Via MiXCR, TCRdb re-called the PCR reads, giving one row per CDR3 protein. Altogether approximately 630,000 distinct CDR3 sequences are present, approximately 24% being singletons, with the ten largest covering 0.7% to 0.95%. In this sample, this clonotype turned up many times.

Specimen: naive CD8+ T cells from blood, with Jurkat cell RNA spiked in. This sample's subset: FACS-sorted CD8+CD4-CCR7+CD45RA+ naive T cells. This chain uses TRBV5-5 with TRBJ2-1; D remains unclear. This receptor was obtained from a human donor in good health. Some libraries in this study had Jurkat cell RNA spiked in. The CDR3 nucleotides read TGTGCCAGCAGCTTGTCCCGGGCCCCCTACAATGAGCAGTTCTTC. It codes for CASSLSRAPYNEQFF.